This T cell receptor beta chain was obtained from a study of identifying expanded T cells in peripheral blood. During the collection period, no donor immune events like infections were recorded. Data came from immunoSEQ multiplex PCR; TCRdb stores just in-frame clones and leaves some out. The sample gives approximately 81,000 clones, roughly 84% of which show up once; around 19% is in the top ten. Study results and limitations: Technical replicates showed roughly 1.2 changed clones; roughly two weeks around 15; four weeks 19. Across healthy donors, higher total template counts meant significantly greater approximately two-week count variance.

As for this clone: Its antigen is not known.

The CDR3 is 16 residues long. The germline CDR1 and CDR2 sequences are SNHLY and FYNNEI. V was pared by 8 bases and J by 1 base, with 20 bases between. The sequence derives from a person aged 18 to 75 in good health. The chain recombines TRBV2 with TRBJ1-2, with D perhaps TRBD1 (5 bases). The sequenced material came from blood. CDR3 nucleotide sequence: TGTGCCAGCGGTGGGACTGAACAGGCCATTAACTATGGCTACACCTTC. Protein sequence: CASGGTEQAINYGYTF.